Below, one TCR beta chain is given with its context. The antigen remains undetermined. One entry per CDR3 protein, called by TCRdb with MiXCR from the 5' RACE reads. The repertoire includes about 240,000 distinct CDR3 sequences, about 13% of them detected once, and more than 3.5% sits in the top ten. The sample comes from a study of identical twins. Study conclusions and caveats: Rather than following the same donors, the conclusions depended on cross-sectional statistical analysis. Weaker excess twin sharing was seen among beta out-of-frame sequences.

The CDR3 contains 15 residues. With V trimmed by 6 bases and J by 2 bases, 6 bases remained unmatched. There were only healthy Caucasians among the donors. The data also belong to a second study, concerning yellow fever vaccine responses in identical twins.

The chain is built from TRBV12-3 or TRBV12-4 and TRBJ2-7, with 11 bases lining up with TRBD2. Sequenced: memory (CD45RO+) T cells sorted from blood. The origin of this receptor is a young woman in good health. For the CDR3, the DNA is TGTGCCAGCAGGAGGGGACTAGCGGACCCCTACGAGCAGTACTTC. This sequence encodes CASRRGLADPYEQYF.